This T cell receptor (beta chain) was sequenced in a study of metastatic and nonmetastatic thyroid tumors. Germline CDR1 is MNHNS and CDR2 is SASEGT. The CDR3 is made up of 16 amino acids. This clone was seen at least ten times. An end of the junction does not agree with germline; a read error may underlie this. Distinct nucleotide sequences in the sample also encode this CDR3. Thyroid surgery was performed in patients who had received no treatment beforehand. TCRdb re-clonotyped the PCR reads via MiXCR. The sample carries approximately 79,000 clones, 8.6% recorded once. V and J are TRBV6-1 and TRBJ2-2; D uncertain. Material for sequencing was blood. The source is a female donor with papillary thyroid cancer or a benign thyroid nodule (not recorded which). Some clones in this sample may be carry-over from other donors' samples. The CDR3 spells CASSFGPYVDTGELFF. As DNA, the CDR3 is TGCGCCAGCAGTTTCGGACCCTATGTCGACACCGGGGAGCTGTTTTTT.